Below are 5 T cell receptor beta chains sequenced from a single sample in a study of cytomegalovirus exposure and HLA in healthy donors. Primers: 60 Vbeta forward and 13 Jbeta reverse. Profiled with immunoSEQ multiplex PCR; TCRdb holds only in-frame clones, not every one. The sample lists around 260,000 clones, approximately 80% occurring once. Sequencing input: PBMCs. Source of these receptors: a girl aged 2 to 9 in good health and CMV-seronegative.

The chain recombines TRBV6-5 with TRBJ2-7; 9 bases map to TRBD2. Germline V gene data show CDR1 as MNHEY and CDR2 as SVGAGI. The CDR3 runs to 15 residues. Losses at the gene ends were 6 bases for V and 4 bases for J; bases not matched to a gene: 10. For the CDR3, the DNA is TGTGCCAGCAGACCCCAGCGGGAGGCGTTTTACGAGCAGTACTTC. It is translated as CASRPQREAFYEQYF.

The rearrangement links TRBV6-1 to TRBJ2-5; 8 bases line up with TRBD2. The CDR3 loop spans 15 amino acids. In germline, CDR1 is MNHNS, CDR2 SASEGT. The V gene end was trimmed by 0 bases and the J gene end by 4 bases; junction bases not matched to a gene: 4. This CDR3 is CASSEALGLGETQYF. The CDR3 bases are TGTGCCAGCAGTGAAGCGCTGGGACTAGGAGAGACCCAGTACTTC.

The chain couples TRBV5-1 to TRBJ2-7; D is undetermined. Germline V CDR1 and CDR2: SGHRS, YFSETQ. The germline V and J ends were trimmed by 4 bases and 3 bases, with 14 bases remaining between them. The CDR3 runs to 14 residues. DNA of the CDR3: TGCGCCAGCAGCGTGGACGGTGAGAACTACGAGCAGTACTTC. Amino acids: CASSVDGENYEQYF.

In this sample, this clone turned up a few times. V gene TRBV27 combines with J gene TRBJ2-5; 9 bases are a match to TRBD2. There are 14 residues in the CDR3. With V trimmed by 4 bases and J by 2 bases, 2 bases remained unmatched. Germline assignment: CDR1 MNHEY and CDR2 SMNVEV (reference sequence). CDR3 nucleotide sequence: TGTGCCAGCAGTTCCAGCGGGGGGCAAGAGACCCAGTACTTC. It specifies CASSSSGGQETQYF.

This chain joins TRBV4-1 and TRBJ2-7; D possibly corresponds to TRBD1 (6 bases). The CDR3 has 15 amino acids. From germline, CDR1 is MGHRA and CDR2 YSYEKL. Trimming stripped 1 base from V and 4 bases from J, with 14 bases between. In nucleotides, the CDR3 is TGCGCCAGCAGCCAAGTTGACCAGGGGTTTTACGAGCAGTACTTC. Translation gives CASSQVDQGFYEQYF.